Each of the 7 T cell receptor beta chains below was sequenced from the same sample in a study of blood T cells in healthy people across ages. With a J-beta primer mix and a sample-barcoded 5' primer, a second PCR ran about 7 to 12 cycles. MiXCR was run by TCRdb on the 5' RACE reads, yielding one entry per CDR3 protein. The table includes approximately 810,000 distinct CDR3 sequences, under 40% detected once. Sequencing was performed on blood. Source of these receptors: a man aged 18 to 30 in good health.

The chain links TRBV20-1 to TRBJ2-3; possible D gene TRBD1, 5 bases. V was clipped by 1 base and J by 5 bases, with 19 bases between them. Germline CDR1 DFQATT, CDR2 SNEGSKA (reference sequence). This CDR3 has 16 residues. CDR3 loop: CSARGAKGARGDTQYF. CDR3 nucleotide sequence: TGCAGTGCTAGAGGAGCAAAAGGGGCGCGAGGAGATACGCAGTATTTT.

This clonotype was counted ten times or more. The chain has TRBV12-3 or TRBV12-4 and TRBJ1-5, with D possibly matching TRBD1 (6 bases). The CDR3 length is 15 residues. The V and J ends lost 8 bases and 2 bases respectively, with 16 bases between them. The CDR3 sequence is CASQKGENGNQPQHF. Written as DNA, the CDR3 is TGTGCCAGCCAGAAGGGGGAAAATGGCAATCAGCCCCAGCATTTT.

Of note for this clonotype: One end of the junction varies from germline; a read error may be responsible. The chain combines TRBV4-2 with TRBJ1-2; 11 bases align to TRBD1. The CDR3 is 16 residues long. Germline loops: CDR1 LGHNA, CDR2 YNFKEQ. The CDR3 here is CASNQDSWDRGSGYTF. DNA for the CDR3: TGTGCCAGCAACCAAGATTCCTGGGACAGGGGGAGCGGCTACACCTTC.

This clonotype was counted only a few times. This chain connects TRBV15 to TRBJ2-7; the D is unclear. TRBJ2-5 explains the end of the DNA better; the J call may be wrong. This CDR3 contains 12 residues. Per the germline V gene, CDR1 is LNHNV and CDR2 is YYDKDF (reference sequence). The DNA for the CDR3 is TGTGCCACCAGCAGCATACGGGAGACCCAGTACTTC. Amino acid sequence: CATSSIRETQYF.

J is TRBJ1-1 and V is TRBV6-6; D may be TRBD1 (6 bases). The germline V gene encodes CDR1 MNHNY and CDR2 SVGAGI (reference sequence). V was clipped by 8 bases and J by 2 bases, with 18 bases between them. This CDR3 has 15 residues. In nucleotides, the CDR3 is TGTGCCAGCTCCGACGATGGGGGCGGTAACACTGAAGCTTTCTTT. It translates to CASSDDGGGNTEAFF.

This clonotype was detected a few times. V usage is TRBV6-5 and J usage is TRBJ1-1, with 9 bases identical to TRBD1. Looked up from germline, CDR1 is MNHEY and CDR2 is SVGAGI. Trimming took 6 bases from V and 6 from J; bases not matched to a gene: 11. CDR3 length equals 15 residues. The CDR3 sequence: CASRGPGQGLSEAFF. The DNA of the CDR3 is TGTGCCAGCAGAGGTCCGGGACAGGGACTTTCTGAAGCTTTCTTT.

V is TRBV7-9 and J is TRBJ1-1; tentatively, D is TRBD1 (5 bases). The CDR3 extends over 12 amino acids. In germline, CDR1 is SEHNR, CDR2 FQNEAQ (reference sequence). V lost 4 bases and J lost 6, with 9 bases in between. In DNA, the CDR3 is TGTGCCAGCAGCTCAGGGTTGTCTGAAGCTTTCTTT. It yields the protein CASSSGLSEAFF.